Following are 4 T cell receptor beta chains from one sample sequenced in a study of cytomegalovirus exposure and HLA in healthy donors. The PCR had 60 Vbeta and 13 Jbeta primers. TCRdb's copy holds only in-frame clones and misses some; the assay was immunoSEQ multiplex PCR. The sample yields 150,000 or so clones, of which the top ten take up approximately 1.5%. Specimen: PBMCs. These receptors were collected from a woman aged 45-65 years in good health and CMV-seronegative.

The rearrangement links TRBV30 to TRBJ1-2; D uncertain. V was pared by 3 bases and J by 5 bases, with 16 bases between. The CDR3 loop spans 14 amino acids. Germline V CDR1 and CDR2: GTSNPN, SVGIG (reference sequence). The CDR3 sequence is CAWSDPATSYGYTF. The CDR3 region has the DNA TGTGCCTGGAGCGATCCGGCGACTTCATATGGCTACACCTTC.

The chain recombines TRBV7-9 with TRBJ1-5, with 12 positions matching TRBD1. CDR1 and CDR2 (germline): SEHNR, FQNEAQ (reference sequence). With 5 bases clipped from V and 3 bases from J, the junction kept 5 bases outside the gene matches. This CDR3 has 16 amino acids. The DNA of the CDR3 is TGTGCCAGCAGCCTCGAGGGACAGGGGGCCAATCAGCCCCAGCATTTT. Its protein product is CASSLEGQGANQPQHF.

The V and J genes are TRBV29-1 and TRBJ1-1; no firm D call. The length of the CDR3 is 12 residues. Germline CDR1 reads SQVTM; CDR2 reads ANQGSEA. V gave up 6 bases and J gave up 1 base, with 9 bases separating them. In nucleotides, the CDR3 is TGCAGCGTGGGTACGGGGAACACTGAAGCTTTCTTT. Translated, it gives CSVGTGNTEAFF.

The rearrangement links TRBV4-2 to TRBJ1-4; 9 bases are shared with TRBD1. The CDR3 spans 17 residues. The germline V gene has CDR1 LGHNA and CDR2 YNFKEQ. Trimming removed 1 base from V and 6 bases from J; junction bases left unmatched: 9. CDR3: CASSQGQNRGRDEKLFF. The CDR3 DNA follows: TGTGCCAGCAGCCAAGGCCAGAACAGGGGGCGGGATGAAAAACTGTTTTTT.